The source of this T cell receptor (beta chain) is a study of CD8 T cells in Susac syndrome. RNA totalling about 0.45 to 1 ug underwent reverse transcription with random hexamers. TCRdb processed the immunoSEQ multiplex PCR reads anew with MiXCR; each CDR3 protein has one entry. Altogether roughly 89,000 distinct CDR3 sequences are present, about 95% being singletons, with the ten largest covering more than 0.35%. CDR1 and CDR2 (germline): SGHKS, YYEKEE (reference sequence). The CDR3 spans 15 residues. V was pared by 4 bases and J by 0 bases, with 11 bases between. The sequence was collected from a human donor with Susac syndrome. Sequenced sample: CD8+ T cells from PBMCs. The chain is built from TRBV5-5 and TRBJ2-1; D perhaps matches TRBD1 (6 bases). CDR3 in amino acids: CASSLGADSYNEQFF. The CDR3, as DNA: TGTGCCAGCAGCCTGGGGGCAGACTCCTACAATGAGCAGTTCTTC.